The TCR beta chain under discussion was sequenced for a study of blood T cell repertoires in COVID-19. Libraries were prepared by immunoSEQ multiplex PCR; TCRdb keeps only in-frame clonotypes and omits some of them. Here the sample spans under 200,000 clones, about 84% being singletons. The CDR3 loop spans 16 amino acids. CDR1 is SGHKS and CDR2 is YYEKEE in the germline V gene (reference sequence). V shed 1 base and J shed 4 bases, with 14 bases lying between them. Sequenced material: PBMCs or T cells enriched from blood (not recorded which). The TCR comes from a man aged 35 to 55 with acute COVID-19. The chain couples TRBV5-5 to TRBJ1-4; D may be TRBD1 (6 bases). CDR3 sequence: CASSLRPGAYNEKLFF. The CDR3 nucleotides read TGTGCCAGCAGCTTGCGACCAGGGGCCTATAATGAAAAACTGTTTTTT.